Below are 22 T cell receptor beta chains sequenced from a single sample in a study of cytomegalovirus exposure and HLA in healthy donors. PCR primers comprised 60 Vbeta and 13 Jbeta primers. The assay was immunoSEQ multiplex PCR, and TCRdb's table has in-frame clones only and misses some. In the table there are approximately 180,000 clones, roughly 73% of which are singletons. The sample taken for sequencing was PBMCs. These receptors came from a woman in her 30s in good health and CMV-seronegative.

The V call is TRBV2, the J call TRBJ1-5; 8 nucleotides match TRBD1. This CDR3 region has 14 residues. The trim removed 6 bases at V and 7 bases at J, leaving 8 bases unmatched. CDR1 is SNHLY, CDR2 FYNNEI, per germline. The CDR3 coding sequence is TGTGCCAGCAGGGGACAGGTGGAGAGGCAGCCCCAGCATTTT. This translates into CASRGQVERQPQHF.

The chain combines TRBV5-1 with TRBJ2-1, with a tentative D call TRBD1 (6 bases). The CDR3 runs to 13 residues. CDR1 is SGHRS, CDR2 YFSETQ, per germline. Deletions cut 5 bases from V and 6 bases from J, with 12 bases between. The CDR3 is CASSGTLPNEQFF. In nucleotides, the CDR3 is TGCGCCAGCAGTGGGACACTCCCCAATGAGCAGTTCTTC.

The chain is built from TRBV5-1 and TRBJ1-1, with 8 positions matching TRBD1. This CDR3 spans 15 amino acids. Germline assignment: CDR1 SGHRS and CDR2 YFSETQ. J was trimmed by 6 bases and V by 4 bases; bases with no gene match: 11. The CDR3 region has the DNA TGCGCCAGCAGCCAGGCCCAGGGGGCTATCGCTGAAGCTTTCTTT. Translating it yields CASSQAQGAIAEAFF.

This clone showed up just a few times. The V and J genes are TRBV5-1 and TRBJ1-2; D is undetermined. The V gene's germline CDR1 is SGHRS and CDR2 YFSETQ. V was shortened by 4 bases and J by 6 bases, with 10 bases between the two germline ends. This CDR3 comprises 12 residues. The CDR3 nucleotides are TGCGCCAGCAGCCTAGACCTCGATGGCTACACCTTC. This translates into CASSLDLDGYTF.

The rearrangement links TRBV10-3 to TRBJ1-2; 9 bases are a match to TRBD1. Germline V gives CDR1 ENHRY, CDR2 SYGVKD. After removal of 2 bases from V and 7 bases from J, the junction contained 11 bases not matched to a gene. The CDR3 covers 16 residues. The CDR3 region has the DNA TGTGCCATCAGTGAGGGCGGGACAGGGTCCATCGGTGGCTACACCTTC. Translated, it gives CAISEGGTGSIGGYTF.

V is TRBV7-9 and J is TRBJ2-7; 14 nucleotides agree with TRBD2. V dropped 7 bases and J dropped 7; count of bases not matched to a gene: 15. The CDR3 loop spans 17 amino acids. CDR1 SEHNR and CDR2 FQNEAQ come from the germline V gene (reference sequence). The CDR3 DNA sequence: TGTGCCAGCACCTTCGGGCGGGGACTAGCGGGAGTGAAGGAGCAGTACTTC. Translation gives CASTFGRGLAGVKEQYF. The whole variable domain, remainder taken from reference TRBV7-9 and TRBJ2-7, is DTGVSQNPRHKITKRGQNVTFRCDPISEHNRLYWYRQTLGQGPEFLTYFQNEAQLEKSRLLSDRFSAERPKGSFSTLEIQRTEQGDSAMYLCASTFGRGLAGVKEQYFGPGTRLTVT.

V usage is TRBV5-5 and J usage is TRBJ1-2, with D uncertain. The CDR3 contains 14 residues. The germline gives CDR1 SGHKS, CDR2 YYEKEE (reference sequence). V was shortened by 0 bases and J by 6 bases, with 12 bases between the two germline ends. CDR3: CASSLDGLMNGYTF. The CDR3 bases are TGTGCCAGCAGCTTGGATGGACTCATGAATGGCTACACCTTC. The variable domain in full, with the rest retrieved from reference TRBV5-5 and TRBJ1-2, is DAGVTQSPTHLIKTRGQQVTLRCSPISGHKSVSWYQQVLGQGPQFIFQYYEKEERGRGNFPDRFSARQFPNYSSELNVNALLLGDSALYLCASSLDGLMNGYTFGSGTRLTVV.

The chain combines TRBV11-3 with TRBJ2-5; 7 positions agree with TRBD2. The CDR3 consists of 14 residues. Germline V gene lookup returns CDR1 SGHNT and CDR2 YENEEA. The J segment lost 4 bases and the V segment lost 1 base, leaving 3 bases of the junction unmatched. The CDR3 is CASSLAGGGETQYF. The CDR3 DNA sequence: TGTGCCAGCAGCTTAGCGGGAGGAGGAGAGACCCAGTACTTC.

The chain links TRBV7-9 to TRBJ1-1; TRBD1 matches 9 bases. The germline gives CDR1 SEHNR, CDR2 FQNEAQ (reference sequence). V lost 5 bases and J lost 9; bases outside the gene matches: 7. The CDR3 is made up of 13 amino acids. CDR3 sequence: CASSARDRAKAFF. CDR3 in DNA: TGTGCCAGCAGCGCCCGGGACAGGGCGAAAGCTTTCTTT.

DNA for the CDR3: TGTGCCAGCAGTGGACAGACATTTGATCAGCCCCAGCATTTT. It encodes CASSGQTFDQPQHF. The rearrangement uses TRBV6-1 and TRBJ1-5, with D possibly TRBD1 on 5 matching bases. Trimming cost V 4 bases and J 5 bases, with 12 bases left between them. Germline values: CDR1 MNHNS, CDR2 SASEGT. This CDR3 comprises 14 residues.

This clone was observed once. The chain combines TRBV2 with TRBJ1-2; 8 bases align to TRBD1. The CDR3 has 13 amino acids. CDR1 SNHLY and CDR2 FYNNEI come from the germline V gene. Unmatched junction bases numbered 6, after V lost 6 bases and J lost 6 bases. The CDR3 here is CASRPQGADGYTF. The CDR3 DNA is TGTGCCAGCAGACCCCAGGGGGCGGATGGCTACACCTTC.

CDR3 in amino acids: CASSLGSGQNTDTQYF. CDR3 nucleotides: TGTGCCAGCAGCTTGGGATCGGGACAGAACACAGATACGCAGTATTTT. The genes are TRBV5-4 and TRBJ2-3, with 7 nucleotides matching TRBD1. V lost 0 bases to trimming and J lost 2 bases; unmatched junction nucleotides: 6. CDR1 SGHNT and CDR2 YYREEE come from the germline V gene (reference sequence). The CDR3 length is 16 residues.

The rearrangement joins TRBV4-2 to TRBJ1-1; no reliable D call. Germline V lookup: CDR1 LGHNA, CDR2 YNFKEQ. This CDR3 has 15 amino acids. V was cut by 1 base and J by 4 bases, with 13 bases left in between. For the CDR3, the DNA is TGTGCCAGCAGCCAAGGAGGGCCGGGAATCACTGAAGCTTTCTTT. It translates to CASSQGGPGITEAFF.

The chain employs TRBV27 and TRBJ2-7, with 7 bases aligning to TRBD2. With V trimmed by 2 bases and J by 2 bases, 6 bases remained unmatched. The V gene's germline CDR1 is MNHEY and CDR2 SMNVEV (reference sequence). The CDR3 extends over 15 amino acids. The CDR3 nucleotides are TGTGCCAGCAGTTTAAGAACCGGGGGGACCTACGAGCAGTACTTC. It translates to CASSLRTGGTYEQYF.

As DNA, the CDR3 is TGTGCCAGCAGCTTATCACTTAACTATGGCTACACCTTC. It is translated as CASSLSLNYGYTF. The chain is built from TRBV11-1 and TRBJ1-2; no reliable D call. The CDR3 runs to 13 residues. Per the germline V gene, CDR1 is SGHAT and CDR2 is FQDESV (reference sequence). Trimming removed 2 bases at V and 1 base at J, with 5 bases between.

In this sample, this clone turned up a few times. The rearrangement joins TRBV5-1 to TRBJ1-2, with TRBD1 identical over 9 bases. This CDR3 comprises 14 residues. The V and J ends lost 0 bases and 4 bases, in that order; junction bases with no gene match: 1. From germline, CDR1 is SGHRS and CDR2 YFSETQ. DNA of the CDR3: TGCGCCAGCAGCTTGGTGGGACAGGGCTATGGCTACACCTTC. As protein: CASSLVGQGYGYTF.

This clone appeared a single time. This chain links TRBV5-6 with TRBJ1-6, with D perhaps matching TRBD1 (5 bases). The CDR3 is 18 residues long. Germline V gene sequence: CDR1 SGHDT, CDR2 YYEEEE. Trimming shortened V by 3 bases and J by 2 bases, and 18 bases separated the two germline ends. The CDR3 reads CASSSVTRQSAYNSPLHF. DNA of the CDR3: TGTGCCAGCAGCTCCGTTACAAGACAGAGTGCCTATAATTCACCCCTCCACTTT.

V usage is TRBV19 and J usage is TRBJ2-5, with a tentative D call TRBD1 (5 bases). Trimming took 3 bases from V and 5 from J, leaving 19 bases between them. This CDR3 has 16 residues. CDR1 is LNHDA, CDR2 SQIVND, per germline (reference sequence). The CDR3 protein is CASSITGIRSRETQYF. The DNA for the CDR3 is TGTGCCAGTAGTATTACAGGAATTAGGAGTAGGGAGACCCAGTACTTC.

The chain recombines TRBV27 with TRBJ1-6, with D perhaps matching TRBD1 (6 bases). Trimming removed 5 bases at V and 6 bases at J, with 14 bases between. The germline gives CDR1 MNHEY, CDR2 SMNVEV (reference sequence). The CDR3 consists of 15 residues. The CDR3 DNA is TGTGCCAGCAGTAGTAGACAGGCTCTTAATTCACCCCTCCACTTT. Translated, it gives CASSSRQALNSPLHF.

The chain uses TRBV19 and TRBJ1-2, with 8 bases lining up with TRBD1. The V and J ends lost 7 bases and 8 bases, in that order; junction bases with no gene match: 18. Germline V CDR1 and CDR2: LNHDA, SQIVND (reference sequence). This CDR3 has 16 residues. CDR3 sequence (DNA): TGTGCCAGTAACAAACCGGGACAGGCCAGTTACGGGGGCTACACCTTC. It encodes CASNKPGQASYGGYTF.

The chain links TRBV7-9 to TRBJ1-1, with unresolved D. CDR3 length: 12 residues. The V gene's germline CDR1 is SEHNR and CDR2 FQNEAQ (reference sequence). The V end lost 1 base, the J end lost 3 bases, and 3 bases lay between the germline ends. The CDR3 coding sequence is TGTGCCAGCAGCTTAGTCTACACTGAAGCTTTCTTT. This sequence encodes CASSLVYTEAFF. Full variable domain (rest looked up from reference TRBV7-9 and TRBJ1-1): DTGVSQNPRHKITKRGQNVTFRCDPISEHNRLYWYRQTLGQGPEFLTYFQNEAQLEKSRLLSDRFSAERPKGSFSTLEIQRTEQGDSAMYLCASSLVYTEAFFGQGTRLTVV.

The chain is built from TRBV6-1 and TRBJ2-7, with TRBD1 matching 7 bases. Germline-derived CDR1 and CDR2 are MNHNS and SASEGT. J lost 3 bases, V lost 2 bases, and 7 bases had no gene match. The CDR3 length is 15 residues. Here the CDR3 reads CASSEWSTGSYEQYF. The CDR3, as DNA: TGTGCCAGCAGTGAATGGTCGACAGGGAGCTACGAGCAGTACTTC.